This T cell receptor (beta chain) was sequenced in a study of T cells in Graves' hyperthyroidism and ophthalmopathy. Across the study: Any treatment followed the collection of peripheral blood at initial diagnosis.

This clonotype came up many times. Trimming removed 4 bases from V and 6 bases from J; junction bases left unmatched: 6. This CDR3 comprises 13 residues. Germline loops: CDR1 SGHDT, CDR2 YYEEEE. Template material for amplifying TCR beta CDR3 regions consisted of RNA transcripts. First-round RT-PCR of the TCR CDR3 relied on the HTBI primer set. Each CDR3 protein gets one entry after TCRdb re-called the multiplex PCR reads with MiXCR. The sample consists of about 590,000 distinct CDR3 sequences, 15% to 18% of them appearing once. Patients counted as stable if ophthalmopathy did not develop within 18 months. Uncontrolled infections, other autoimmune diseases, pregnancy or lactation led to exclusion of patients.

V is TRBV5-6 and J is TRBJ2-7; 8 positions match TRBD2. This TCR derives from a woman between 25 and 40 years old with Graves' hyperthyroidism. Specimen: blood. CDR3 loop: CASSTGTSSEQYF. CDR3 bases: TGTGCCAGCAGCACCGGGACTAGTTCCGAGCAGTACTTC.